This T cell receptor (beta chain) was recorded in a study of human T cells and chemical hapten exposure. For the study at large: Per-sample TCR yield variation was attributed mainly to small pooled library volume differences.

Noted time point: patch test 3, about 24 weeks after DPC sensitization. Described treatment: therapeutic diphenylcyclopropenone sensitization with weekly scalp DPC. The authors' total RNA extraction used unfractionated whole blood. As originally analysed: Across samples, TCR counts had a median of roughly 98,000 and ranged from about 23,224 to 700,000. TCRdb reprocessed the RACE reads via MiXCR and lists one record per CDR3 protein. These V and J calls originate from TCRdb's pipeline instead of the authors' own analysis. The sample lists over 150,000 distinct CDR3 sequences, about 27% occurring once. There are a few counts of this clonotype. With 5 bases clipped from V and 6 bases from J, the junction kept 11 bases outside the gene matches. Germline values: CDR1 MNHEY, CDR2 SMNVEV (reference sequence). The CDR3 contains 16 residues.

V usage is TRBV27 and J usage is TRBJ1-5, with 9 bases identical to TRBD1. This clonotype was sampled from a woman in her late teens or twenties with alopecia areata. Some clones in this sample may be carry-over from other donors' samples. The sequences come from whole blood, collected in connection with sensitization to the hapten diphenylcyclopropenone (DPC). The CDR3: CASSPTGGLWGQPQHF. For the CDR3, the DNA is TGTGCCAGCAGTCCAACAGGGGGCTTGTGGGGTCAGCCCCAGCATTTT.